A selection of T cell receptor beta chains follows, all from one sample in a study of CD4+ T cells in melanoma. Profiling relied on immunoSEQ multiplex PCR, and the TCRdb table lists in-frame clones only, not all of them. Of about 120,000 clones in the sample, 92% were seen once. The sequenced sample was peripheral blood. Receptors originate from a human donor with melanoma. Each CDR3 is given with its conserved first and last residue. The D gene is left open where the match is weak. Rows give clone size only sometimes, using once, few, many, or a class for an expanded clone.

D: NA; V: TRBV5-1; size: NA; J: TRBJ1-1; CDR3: CASSLPGATIEAFF; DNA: TGCGCCAGCAGCTTACCGGGGGCGACCATTGAAGCTTTCTTT
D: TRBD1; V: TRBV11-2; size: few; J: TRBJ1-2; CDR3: CASSWTGAAGYGYTF; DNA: TGTGCCAGCAGCTGGACAGGAGCGGCTGGCTATGGCTACACCTTC
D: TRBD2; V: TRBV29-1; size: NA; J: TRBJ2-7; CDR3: CSARTSVTYEQYF; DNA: TGCAGCGCCCGGACTAGCGTAACCTACGAGCAGTACTTC
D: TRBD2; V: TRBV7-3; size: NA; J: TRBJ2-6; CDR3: CASSRLAGGSGANVLTF; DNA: TGTGCCAGCAGTAGACTAGCGGGAGGCTCTGGGGCCAACGTCCTGACTTTC
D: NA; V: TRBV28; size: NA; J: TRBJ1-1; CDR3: CASSPTRRDVGWGTEAFF; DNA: TGTGCCAGCAGCCCGACCCGCAGGGACGTCGGATGGGGGACTGAAGCTTTCTTT
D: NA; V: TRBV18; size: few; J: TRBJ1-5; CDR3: CASSQGLGQPQHF; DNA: TGTGCCAGCTCACAGGGGTTAGGACAGCCCCAGCATTTT
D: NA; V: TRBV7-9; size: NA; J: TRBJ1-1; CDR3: CASSRDILITEAFF; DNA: TGTGCCAGCAGTCGGGACATCCTGATTACTGAAGCTTTCTTT
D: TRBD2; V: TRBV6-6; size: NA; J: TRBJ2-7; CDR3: CASTTGGGIHEQYF; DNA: TGTGCCAGCACCACCGGGGGGGGAATTCACGAGCAGTACTTC
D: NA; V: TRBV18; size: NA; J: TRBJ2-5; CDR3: CASSPPHSVQETQYF; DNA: TGTGCCAGCTCACCACCCCACAGCGTCCAAGAGACCCAGTACTTC
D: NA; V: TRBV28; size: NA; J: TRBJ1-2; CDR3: CASTAGGQYGYTF; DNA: TGTGCCAGCACCGCGGGTGGGCAGTATGGCTACACCTTC
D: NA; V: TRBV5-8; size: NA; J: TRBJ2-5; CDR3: CASSLRGRGSETQYF; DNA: TGTGCCAGCAGCTTGAGGGGTAGAGGCTCAGAGACCCAGTACTTC
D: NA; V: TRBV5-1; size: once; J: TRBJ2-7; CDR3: CASSTEQNYEQYF; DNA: TGCGCCAGCAGCACGGAACAGAATTACGAGCAGTACTTC
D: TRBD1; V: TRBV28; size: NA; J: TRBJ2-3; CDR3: CASSLTGGGTDTQYF; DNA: TGTGCCAGCAGTCTGACAGGGGGCGGCACAGATACGCAGTATTTT
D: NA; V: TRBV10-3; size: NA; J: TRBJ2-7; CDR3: CAIKLDGSSYEQYF; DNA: TGTGCCATCAAACTGGACGGCAGTAGTTACGAGCAGTACTTC
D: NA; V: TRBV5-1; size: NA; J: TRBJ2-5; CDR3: CASSLDQKTQYF; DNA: TGCGCCAGCAGCTTGGACCAGAAGACCCAGTACTTC
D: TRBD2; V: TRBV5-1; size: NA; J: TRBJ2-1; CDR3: CASSWGHRTSGSNEQFF; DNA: TGCGCCAGCAGCTGGGGGCACCGGACTAGCGGGAGTAATGAGCAGTTCTTC
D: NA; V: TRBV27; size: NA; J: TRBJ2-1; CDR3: CASRMTGWNEQFF; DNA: TGTGCCAGCAGAATGACAGGCTGGAATGAGCAGTTCTTC